Listed below are T cell receptor beta chains from one sample, sequenced in a study of long-term antiretroviral therapy in people with HIV. TCRdb's copy holds only in-frame clones and misses some; the assay was immunoSEQ multiplex PCR. The sample lists about 16,000 clones; roughly 90% were seen once. The sample here was unsorted PBMCs, taken 0.7 years before starting antiretroviral therapy. The receptors originated from a man aged 45 to 65 with HIV. Both conserved end residues are trimmed from each CDR3. Rows may omit the clone size; those that give it use once, few, many or a size class.

TRBV5-6	-	ASSPRTGRYYGYT
TRBV13	-	ASSRRQGRDTEAF
TRBV5-1	-	ASSLGVLGEQY
TRBV7-2	-	ASSSDRDRSQPQH
TRBV6-6	-	ASSYKTGALNTEAF
TRBV19	-	ASSNRQGEETQY
TRBV27	-	ATRRAQLETQY
TRBV7-3	-	ASSLGYNTEAF
TRBV6-5	-	ASSLTSGGYNEQF
TRBV2	-	ASSPGVDGELF
TRBV9	-	ASSVGGNTIY
TRBV5-1	-	ASSLAFGGWEKLF
TRBV30	-	AWSVLAGQPQH
TRBV7-6	-	ASTLGGPNYEQY
TRBV6-5	once	ASSSRLARGTEAF
TRBV5-1	-	ASSFHSGTSDQWY
TRBV7-7	-	ASSFTVTGELF
TRBV29-1	-	SVEVPPRGGPFRSYNEQF
TRBV14	-	ASSQAKREGIAEAF
TRBV2	-	ASRPGQGIAGANVLT
TRBV18	-	ASSPSRDIAYEQY
TRBV19	few	ASSIRAPGGYGYT
TRBV7-2	-	ASSLALSNQPQH
TRBV6-6	-	ASSFTLLNTEAF
TRBV5-1	-	ASSLGLAGGSLPVSYEQY
TRBV19	-	ASSILAGDSYEQY
TRBV7-9	-	ASSLSGTGGYEQF
TRBV30	-	AWNRGLEDQPQH
TRBV6-1	once	ASRAQGNTEAF
TRBV7-2	-	ASVRDRLYEQY
TRBV2	-	ASTVAGSQETQY
TRBV5-4	-	ASSLEQGSTEAF
TRBV7-8	-	ASSLGPDYYGYT
TRBV7-9	-	ASSLRGGTGELF
TRBV7-9	-	ASSPLKEAF
TRBV5-4	-	ASSQTSSSYNEQF
TRBV6-5	-	ASSYGQTASYGYT
TRBV9	-	ASSVQGAPGEKLF
TRBV6-5	-	ASSPGGGNQPQH
TRBV9	-	ASSPRVNTGELF
TRBV29-1	-	SVRSGETYGYT